Here is one T cell receptor beta chain with its context. Its target is unknown. Treatment meaning: some 20 received Ad26.COV2.S at low or high dose, single or two shots; about 5 received placebo; per-sample allocation not given. The samples were gathered on day 63 after the first injection of vaccine or placebo. Using immunoSEQ multiplex PCR, the repertoire was profiled, and TCRdb retains in-frame clones only, with some absent. This sample carries about 480,000 clones, about 83% of them seen once, and the ten largest clones take roughly 13%. This sample is drawn from a study of Ad26.COV2.S vaccination and SARS-CoV-2 variants. V shed 7 bases and J shed 1 base, with 13 bases lying between them. CDR3 length: 13 residues. Looked up from germline, CDR1 is SQVTM and CDR2 is ANQGSEA. Study-level findings and limits: Estimates derived from TCR breadth and depth analyses may have underestimated total T cell responses.

The clonotype originates from a person between 18 and 59 years old who received the Ad26.COV2.S COVID-19 vaccine or a placebo. The specimen comprised peripheral blood, sampled in a trial of Ad26.COV2.S vaccine versus placebo. The chain carries TRBV29-1 and TRBJ1-1; D gene unclear. The CDR3 bases are TGCAGCGCTCGACTGCTCTCGAACACTGAAGCTTTCTTT. Amino acids: CSARLLSNTEAFF.